This T cell receptor beta chain was sequenced during a study of shared clonotypes between healthy human individuals. DNA input for the unsorted PBMC replicate PCRs was 250 to 350 ng, approximately 30,000 T cell genomes. DNA from unsorted PBMC was sequenced on ten immunoSEQ deep assay plates. Original processing methods: ImmunoSEQ output lacked quality scores and full-length reads, limiting matched filtering. Using immunoSEQ multiplex PCR, the repertoire was profiled, and TCRdb retains in-frame clones only, with some absent. That table gives V, J and clone size, and the DNA gave D and trimming. The sample has about 490,000 clones; about 82% are singletons. This CDR3 comprises 16 residues. Trimming removed 3 bases from V and 6 bases from J, with 19 bases in between. The germline gives CDR1 KGHSH, CDR2 LQKENI. Genomic DNA for unsorted samples was obtained from about 90 million PBMCs.

This sequence was found in a woman between 40 and 50 years old in good health. Some clones in this sample may be carry-over from other donors' samples. V is TRBV18 and J is TRBJ2-3, with D possibly being TRBD2 (7 bases). Material: PBMCs. The DNA of the CDR3 is TGTGCCAGCTCACCCCGCTTCGGAGGGGGGGTGGATACGCAGTATTTT. This encodes CASSPRFGGGVDTQYF. Full variable domain (outside the CDR3, taken from reference TRBV18 and TRBJ2-3): NAGVMQNPRHLVRRRGQEARLRCSPMKGHSHVYWYRQLPEEGLKFMVYLQKENIIDESGMPKERFSAEFPKEGPSILRIQQVVRGDSAAYFCASSPRFGGGVDTQYFGPGTRLTVL.